This is a list of T cell receptor beta chains from one sample in a study of blood T cell repertoires in COVID-19. The assay was immunoSEQ multiplex PCR, and TCRdb's table has in-frame clones only and misses some. The sample has approximately 220,000 clones; approximately 90% are singletons. The sequenced sample was PBMCs or T cells enriched from blood (not recorded which). Receptor source: a young woman with acute COVID-19. The CDR3 runs from the conserved cysteine through the conserved F or W. Fields, in order: V gene, D gene, clone size, J gene, CDR3 protein, CDR3 DNA. The D gene is left open where the match is weak. Rows give clone size only sometimes, using once, few, many, or a class for an expanded clone.

TRBV11-2	-	-	TRBJ1-1	CASRDNKGGTEAFF	TGTGCCAGCAGAGACAACAAGGGGGGGACTGAAGCTTTCTTT
TRBV4-3	-	-	TRBJ2-2	CASSQDRAGELFF	TGCGCCAGCAGCCAAGACAGGGCCGGGGAGCTGTTTTTT
TRBV19	-	-	TRBJ1-1	CASSVGQKAFF	TGTGCCAGTAGTGTTGGACAGAAAGCTTTCTTT
TRBV5-1	-	-	TRBJ1-2	CASSLEGDIARGYTF	TGCGCCAGCAGCTTGGAGGGGGACATCGCAAGGGGCTACACCTTC
TRBV5-1	TRBD1	few	TRBJ2-7	CASSFPGQGYEQYF	TGCGCCAGCAGCTTCCCGGGACAGGGCTACGAGCAGTACTTC
TRBV4-1	-	many	TRBJ1-6	CASSQAARISSYNSPLHF	TGCGCCAGCAGCCAGGCGGCTAGAATTAGCTCCTATAATTCACCCCTCCACTTT
TRBV18	-	-	TRBJ1-1	CASSPGGANTEAFF	TGTGCCAGCTCACCAGGGGGCGCGAACACTGAAGCTTTCTTT
TRBV10-1	TRBD2	-	TRBJ2-3	CASSGSGGFPDTQYF	TGCGCCAGCAGTGGTAGCGGGGGGTTTCCAGATACGCAGTATTTT
TRBV4-1	TRBD1	-	TRBJ2-7	CASSADRETHEQYF	TGCGCCAGCAGCGCGGACAGGGAGACCCACGAGCAGTACTTC
TRBV6-2/TRBV6-3	-	-	TRBJ2-7	CASSYGGSGEDEQYF	TGTGCCAGCAGTTATGGTGGATCAGGTGAAGACGAGCAGTACTTC
TRBV5-1	TRBD2	-	TRBJ2-1	CASSLVAGGSYNEQFF	TGCGCCAGCAGCCTAGTAGCGGGGGGTTCCTACAATGAGCAGTTCTTC
TRBV7-9	TRBD1	-	TRBJ2-2	CASSKTSRTGHTGELFF	TGTGCCAGCTCGAAAACATCCCGGACAGGGCACACCGGGGAGCTGTTTTTT
TRBV10-2	TRBD2	-	TRBJ2-2	CASSPMGLAGAFTGELFF	TGCGCCAGCAGTCCAATGGGACTAGCGGGGGCCTTCACCGGGGAGCTGTTTTTT
TRBV27	TRBD2	-	TRBJ2-3	CASRQPGLHTDTQYF	TGTGCCAGCAGGCAACCGGGACTACACACAGATACGCAGTATTTT
TRBV7-2	-	few	TRBJ2-2	CASSRPGQNTGELFF	TGTGCCAGCAGCCGCCCGGGACAGAACACCGGGGAGCTGTTTTTT
TRBV6-2/TRBV6-3	TRBD1	-	TRBJ1-2	CASSYQGQGLYGYTF	TGTGCCAGCAGTTACCAGGGACAGGGGTTGTATGGCTACACCTTC
TRBV6-5	-	-	TRBJ2-5	CASSQGGVETQYF	TGTGCCAGCAGCCAAGGGGGGGTTGAGACCCAGTACTTC
TRBV3-1/TRBV3-2	TRBD1	-	TRBJ2-1	CASSQEDRGNNEQFF	TGTGCCAGCAGCCAGGAGGACAGGGGAAACAATGAGCAGTTCTTC
TRBV7-9	-	once	TRBJ2-1	CASSPGRGSYNEQFF	TGTGCCAGCAGCCCGGGGAGGGGGTCCTACAATGAGCAGTTCTTC
TRBV19	TRBD2	-	TRBJ2-3	CASASGGLTDTQYF	TGTGCCAGTGCTAGCGGGGGCCTCACAGATACGCAGTATTTT
TRBV6-1	-	-	TRBJ1-5	CASSESGVGNQPQHF	TGTGCCAGCAGTGAATCGGGGGTCGGGAATCAGCCCCAGCATTTT
TRBV7-7	-	-	TRBJ2-5	CASSLMGGTQETQYF	TGTGCTAGCAGCTTAATGGGGGGAACACAAGAGACCCAGTACTTC
TRBV27	TRBD1	-	TRBJ1-6	CASRRRTGDNSPLHF	TGTGCCAGCAGGCGGAGGACAGGGGATAATTCACCCCTCCACTTT
TRBV4-3	-	many	TRBJ1-1	CASSQDLERPEAFF	TGCGCCAGCAGCCAAGATCTTGAGCGGCCTGAAGCTTTCTTT
TRBV6-6	-	-	TRBJ2-1	CASRSGSNEQFF	TGTGCCAGCAGATCCGGGTCCAATGAGCAGTTCTTC
TRBV11-2	TRBD1	-	TRBJ1-2	CASSSPDRNYGYTF	TGTGCCAGCAGCTCCCCGGACAGGAACTATGGCTACACCTTC
TRBV5-5	TRBD1	-	TRBJ2-3	CASSFWGPGQGISTDTQYF	TGTGCCAGCAGCTTTTGGGGACCTGGACAGGGGATTAGCACAGATACGCAGTATTTT
TRBV28	-	-	TRBJ1-1	CASSPPASMNTEAFF	TGTGCCAGCAGCCCCCCCGCTAGCATGAACACTGAAGCTTTCTTT
TRBV3-1/TRBV3-2	-	-	TRBJ1-1	CASSLWTAVKNTEAFF	TGTGCCAGCAGCCTATGGACAGCCGTCAAGAACACTGAAGCTTTCTTT
TRBV7-2	-	-	TRBJ1-1	CASSLGLPGTEAFF	TGTGCCAGCAGCTTAGGACTCCCGGGGACTGAAGCTTTCTTT
TRBV7-2	-	-	TRBJ1-1	CASSLDQGGFGLNTEAFF	TGTGCCAGCAGCTTAGACCAAGGAGGCTTCGGACTGAACACTGAAGCTTTCTTT
TRBV3-1/TRBV3-2	-	-	TRBJ1-2	CASSQDMGHTSNYGYTF	TGTGCCAGCAGCCAAGATATGGGACATACTTCTAACTATGGCTACACCTTC
TRBV14	-	-	TRBJ2-3	CASSQEVVGGYPRDTQYF	TGTGCCAGCAGTCAAGAGGTCGTTGGGGGCTATCCCAGAGATACGCAGTATTTT
TRBV18	-	once	TRBJ1-1	CAGAAQGNMNTEAFF	TGTGCCGGGGCCGCTCAGGGTAACATGAACACTGAAGCTTTCTTT